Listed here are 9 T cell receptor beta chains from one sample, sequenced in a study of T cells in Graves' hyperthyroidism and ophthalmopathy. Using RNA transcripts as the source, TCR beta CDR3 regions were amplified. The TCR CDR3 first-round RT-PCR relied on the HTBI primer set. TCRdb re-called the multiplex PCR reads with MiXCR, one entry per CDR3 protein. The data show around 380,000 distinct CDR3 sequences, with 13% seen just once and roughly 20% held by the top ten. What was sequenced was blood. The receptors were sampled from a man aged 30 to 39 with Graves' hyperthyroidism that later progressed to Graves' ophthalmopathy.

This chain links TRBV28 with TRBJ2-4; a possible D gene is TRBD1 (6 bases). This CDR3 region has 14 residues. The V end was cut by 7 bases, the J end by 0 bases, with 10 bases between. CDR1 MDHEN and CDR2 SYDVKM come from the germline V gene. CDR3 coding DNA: TGTGCCAGCAATCTACAGGGAGCCAAAAACATTCAGTACTTC. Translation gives CASNLQGAKNIQYF.

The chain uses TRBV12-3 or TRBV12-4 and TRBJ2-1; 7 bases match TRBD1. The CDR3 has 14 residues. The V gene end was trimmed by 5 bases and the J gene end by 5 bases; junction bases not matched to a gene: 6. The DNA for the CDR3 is TGTGCCAGCAGTACCCGGGACAGCAACAATGAGCAGTTCTTC. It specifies CASSTRDSNNEQFF.

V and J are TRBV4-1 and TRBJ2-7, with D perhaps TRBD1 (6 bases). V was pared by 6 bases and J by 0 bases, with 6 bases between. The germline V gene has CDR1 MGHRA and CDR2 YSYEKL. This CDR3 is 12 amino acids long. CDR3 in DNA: TGCGCCAGCAGGGGACACTCCTACGAGCAGTACTTC. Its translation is CASRGHSYEQYF.

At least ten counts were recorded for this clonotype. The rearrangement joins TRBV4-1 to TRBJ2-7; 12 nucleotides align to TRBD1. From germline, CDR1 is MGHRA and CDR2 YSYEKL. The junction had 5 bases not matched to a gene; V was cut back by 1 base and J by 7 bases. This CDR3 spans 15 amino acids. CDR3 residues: CASSQVGQGADEQYF. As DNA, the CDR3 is TGCGCCAGCAGCCAAGTGGGACAGGGGGCAGATGAGCAGTACTTC.

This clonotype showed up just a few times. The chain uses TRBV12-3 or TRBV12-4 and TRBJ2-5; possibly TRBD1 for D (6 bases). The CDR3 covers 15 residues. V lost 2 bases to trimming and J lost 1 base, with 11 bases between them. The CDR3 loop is CASSLQGQPQETQYF. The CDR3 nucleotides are TGTGCCAGCAGTTTACAAGGACAGCCCCAAGAGACCCAGTACTTC.

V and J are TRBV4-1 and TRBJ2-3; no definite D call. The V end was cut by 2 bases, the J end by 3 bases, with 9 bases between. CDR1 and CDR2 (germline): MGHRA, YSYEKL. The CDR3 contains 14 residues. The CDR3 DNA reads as TGCGCCAGCAGCCAATCCGCCTGGACAGATACGCAGTATTTT. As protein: CASSQSAWTDTQYF.

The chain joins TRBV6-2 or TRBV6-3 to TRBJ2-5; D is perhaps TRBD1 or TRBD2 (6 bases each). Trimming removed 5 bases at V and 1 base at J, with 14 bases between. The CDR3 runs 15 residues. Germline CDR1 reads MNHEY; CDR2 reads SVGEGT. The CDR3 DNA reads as TGTGCCAGCAGTAGACGGGGGCAGGGCCAAGAGACCCAGTACTTC. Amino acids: CASSRRGQGQETQYF.

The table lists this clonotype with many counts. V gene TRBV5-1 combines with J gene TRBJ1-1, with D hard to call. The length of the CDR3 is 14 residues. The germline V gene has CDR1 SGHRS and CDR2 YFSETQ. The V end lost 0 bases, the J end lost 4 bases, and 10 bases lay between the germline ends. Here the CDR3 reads CASSLEVLGTEAFF. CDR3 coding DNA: TGCGCCAGCAGCTTGGAAGTTCTGGGCACTGAAGCTTTCTTT.

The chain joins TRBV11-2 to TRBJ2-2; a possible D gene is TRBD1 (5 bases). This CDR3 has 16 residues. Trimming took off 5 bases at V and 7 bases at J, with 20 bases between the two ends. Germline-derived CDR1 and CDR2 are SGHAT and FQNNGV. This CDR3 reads CASSQIRRGPNGELFF. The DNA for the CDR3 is TGTGCCAGCAGCCAGATCAGAAGGGGTCCTAACGGGGAGCTGTTTTTT.